Reported below is one T cell receptor (beta chain). With V trimmed by 2 bases and J by 8 bases, 8 bases remained unmatched. Looked up from germline, CDR1 is MGHDK and CDR2 is SYGVNS. The CDR3 is made up of 15 amino acids. The sample is drawn from a study of blood T cell repertoires in COVID-19. The data were produced by immunoSEQ multiplex PCR, yet TCRdb's version contains in-frame clones alone and is incomplete. Of 150,000 to 200,000 clones detected, over 70% appear once; the ten largest clones hold approximately 15%. The receptor's source is a man aged 55 to 69 with active or convalescent COVID-19. The sample was peripheral blood. This rearrangement joins TRBV25-1 to TRBJ1-2, with 10 bases that match TRBD1. CDR3: CASSEGTGAFLGYTF. In DNA, the CDR3 is TGTGCCAGCAGTGAAGGGACAGGGGCCTTCTTGGGCTACACCTTC.